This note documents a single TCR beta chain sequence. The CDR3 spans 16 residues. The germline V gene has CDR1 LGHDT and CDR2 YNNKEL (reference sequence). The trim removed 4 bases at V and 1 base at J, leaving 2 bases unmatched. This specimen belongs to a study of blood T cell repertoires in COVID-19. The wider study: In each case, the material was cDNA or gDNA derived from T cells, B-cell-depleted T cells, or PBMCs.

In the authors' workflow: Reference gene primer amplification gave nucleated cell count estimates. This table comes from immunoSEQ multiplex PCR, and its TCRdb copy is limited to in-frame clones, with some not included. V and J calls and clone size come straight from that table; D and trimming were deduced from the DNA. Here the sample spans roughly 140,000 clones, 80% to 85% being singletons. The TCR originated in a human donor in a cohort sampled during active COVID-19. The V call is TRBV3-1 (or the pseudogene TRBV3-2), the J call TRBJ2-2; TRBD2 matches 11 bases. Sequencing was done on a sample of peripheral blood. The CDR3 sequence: CASSLGLAGNTGELFF. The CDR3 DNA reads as TGTGCCAGCAGCCTTGGACTAGCGGGGAACACCGGGGAGCTGTTTTTT.